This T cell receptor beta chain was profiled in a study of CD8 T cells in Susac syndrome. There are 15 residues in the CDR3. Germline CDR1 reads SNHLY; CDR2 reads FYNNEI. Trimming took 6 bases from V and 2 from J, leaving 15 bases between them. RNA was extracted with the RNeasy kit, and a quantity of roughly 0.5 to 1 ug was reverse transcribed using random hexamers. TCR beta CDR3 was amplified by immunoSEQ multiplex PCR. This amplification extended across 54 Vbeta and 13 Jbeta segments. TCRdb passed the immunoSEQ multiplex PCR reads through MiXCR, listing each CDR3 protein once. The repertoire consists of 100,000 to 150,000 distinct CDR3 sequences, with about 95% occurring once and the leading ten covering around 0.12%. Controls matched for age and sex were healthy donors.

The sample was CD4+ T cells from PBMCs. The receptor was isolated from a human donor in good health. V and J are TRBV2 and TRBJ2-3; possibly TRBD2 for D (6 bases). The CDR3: CASRLRETHTDTQYF. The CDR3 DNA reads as TGTGCCAGCAGGCTCCGGGAGACACACACAGATACGCAGTATTTT.